The T cell receptor (beta chain) described here comes from a study of OX40 agonist ivuxolimab in advanced cancers. Findings and caveats of the study: Among the lowest peripheral clonal expansion occurred in 0.1-3.0 mg/kg partial responders. Expanded peripheral T cells had an undetermined antigen specificity.

Regarding this clone: The antigen remains undetermined.

Clones were read by immunoSEQ multiplex PCR, and TCRdb kept only the in-frame ones, dropping some. The sample consists of 70,000 to 95,000 clones, about 88% of them appearing once. This CDR3 contains 14 residues. V lost 0 bases to trimming and J lost 4 bases, with 9 bases between them. Germline V CDR1 and CDR2: ENHRY, SYGVKD. The origin of this receptor is an adult with an advanced solid tumor such as melanoma, head and neck, liver or kidney cancer. The material sequenced was CD4+ or CD8+ T cells sorted from blood, taken in a trial of the OX40 agonist ivuxolimab. The V gene is TRBV10-3, the J gene TRBJ1-1, with D unresolved. CDR3 bases: TGTGCCATCAGTGAGTCGGGCTCGGGCACTGAAGCTTTCTTT. Translating gives CAISESGSGTEAFF.